These 22 T cell receptor beta chains share one sample of origin, sequenced in a study of blood T cell repertoires in COVID-19. Data came from immunoSEQ multiplex PCR; TCRdb stores just in-frame clones and leaves some out. The data contain under 200,000 clones, roughly nine tenths of them singletons. Sequenced sample: peripheral blood. These receptors were taken from a man aged 18 to 30 with acute or convalescent COVID-19.

This chain links TRBV27 with TRBJ2-2; D might be TRBD1 (6 bases). Trimming pared 2 bases from V and 4 bases from J, leaving 14 bases between. The germline V gene encodes CDR1 MNHEY and CDR2 SMNVEV (reference sequence). The CDR3 loop spans 16 amino acids. The CDR3 region has the DNA TGTGCCAGCAGTTTAATGGGGGCGCGGGTCACCGGGGAGCTGTTTTTT. Translation: CASSLMGARVTGELFF.

CDR3 protein: CASSDSPGGGDTQYF. The CDR3 DNA reads as TGTGCCAGCAGTGACTCGCCGGGAGGGGGAGATACGCAGTATTTT. This chain links TRBV6-4 with TRBJ2-3; 8 bases are shared with TRBD2. Germline CDR1 and CDR2: MRHNA and SNTAGT. With V trimmed by 0 bases and J by 5 bases, 4 bases remained unmatched. CDR3 size: 15 residues.

This clone was detected only a few times. This chain uses TRBV29-1 with TRBJ1-1; possibly TRBD1 for D (6 bases). V gave up 4 bases and J gave up 2 bases, with 14 bases separating them. CDR1 is SQVTM and CDR2 is ANQGSEA in the germline V gene. The CDR3 is made up of 14 amino acids. CDR3 sequence reads: CSVGGRGVNTEAFF. The CDR3, as DNA: TGCAGCGTTGGAGGCAGGGGAGTAAACACTGAAGCTTTCTTT.

The chain is built from TRBV19 and TRBJ1-4; D is unclear. Germline V gene data show CDR1 as LNHDA and CDR2 as SQIVND (reference sequence). Between the trimmed V and J ends, which lost 0 bases and 0 bases, there was a span of 8 bases. The CDR3 loop spans 16 amino acids. DNA for the CDR3: TGTGCCAGTAGTATAGAGGGCATTTCAACTAATGAAAAACTGTTTTTT. This sequence encodes CASSIEGISTNEKLFF.

Only one count was recorded for this clone. V usage is TRBV12-3 or TRBV12-4 and J usage is TRBJ2-1, with TRBD1 identical over 9 bases. Unmatched junction bases numbered 6, after V lost 5 bases and J lost 10 bases. CDR3 length equals 13 residues. The CDR3 spells CASSHGQGMEQFF. DNA of the CDR3: TGTGCCAGCAGTCACGGACAGGGGATGGAGCAGTTCTTC.

This clone was recorded only once. The chain combines TRBV6-5 with TRBJ2-5; D gene unclear. Germline V gene data show CDR1 as MNHEY and CDR2 as SVGAGI. V lost 3 bases to trimming and J lost 1 base, with 9 bases between them. The CDR3 spans 14 residues. CDR3 in amino acids: CASSYSSGQETQYF. CDR3 sequence (DNA): TGTGCCAGCAGTTATAGTTCCGGCCAAGAGACCCAGTACTTC.

This clone was observed once. The rearrangement uses TRBV5-1 and TRBJ2-7, with unresolved D. The CDR3 extends over 12 amino acids. V was clipped by 5 bases and J by 2 bases, with 8 bases between them. The germline V gene has CDR1 SGHRS and CDR2 YFSETQ. CDR3: CASRESTYEQYF. DNA of the CDR3: TGCGCCAGCAGGGAGAGCACCTACGAGCAGTACTTC.

The rearrangement links TRBV10-1 to TRBJ2-3; TRBD1 is a possible D gene (6 bases). The V gene's germline CDR1 is WNHNN and CDR2 SYGVQD (reference sequence). This CDR3 has 15 amino acids. V gave up 6 bases and J gave up 1 base, with 14 bases separating them. The CDR3 bases are TGCGCCAGCAGCAATAACAGGGTCGGCACAGATACGCAGTATTTT. Its protein is CASSNNRVGTDTQYF.

V and J are TRBV30 and TRBJ1-1; no clear D. Per the germline V gene, CDR1 is GTSNPN and CDR2 is SVGIG (reference sequence). V gave up 0 bases and J gave up 5 bases, with 13 bases separating them. The CDR3 length is 14 residues. The CDR3 here is CAWSVEAGGTEAFF. The CDR3 region has the DNA TGTGCCTGGAGTGTAGAGGCGGGAGGAACTGAAGCTTTCTTT.

The chain links TRBV6-1 to TRBJ2-7; the D gene is possibly TRBD2 (6 bases). The germline V gene has CDR1 MNHNS and CDR2 SASEGT. This CDR3 has 15 amino acids. Trimming removed 2 bases from V and 2 bases from J, with 13 bases in between. CDR3 nucleotides: TGTGCCAGCAGTGAACAAAAGACGGGGGCCTACGAGCAGTACTTC. Translated: CASSEQKTGAYEQYF.

The rearrangement joins TRBV30 to TRBJ2-3; D is unclear. CDR1 is GTSNPN and CDR2 is SVGIG in the germline V gene (reference sequence). The CDR3 totals 11 residues. The V and J ends lost 1 base and 7 bases respectively, with 6 bases between them. CDR3: CAWSASYTQYF. CDR3 nucleotides: TGTGCCTGGAGTGCAAGCTATACGCAGTATTTT.

This rearrangement joins TRBV9 to TRBJ1-1; possible D gene TRBD1, 5 bases. V lost 3 bases and J 0 bases, leaving 12 bases between the germline ends. The CDR3 runs to 15 residues. CDR1 and CDR2 (germline): SGDLS, YYNGEE. Here the CDR3 DNA reads TGTGCCAGCAGCGGAGGAGAAGGGGTGAACACTGAAGCTTTCTTT. Amino acids: CASSGGEGVNTEAFF.

This chain uses TRBV4-1 with TRBJ2-3; 13 nucleotides line up with TRBD2. The CDR3 extends over 16 amino acids. In germline, CDR1 is MGHRA, CDR2 YSYEKL. Trimming took 2 bases from V and 5 from J; bases not matched to a gene: 4. CDR3 amino acids: CASSQILAGGKDTQYF. In DNA form, the CDR3 reads TGCGCCAGCAGCCAAATACTAGCGGGGGGGAAAGATACGCAGTATTTT.

The chain links TRBV28 to TRBJ1-3; D may be TRBD1 (5 bases). Trimming stripped 11 bases from V and 1 base from J, with 15 bases between. This CDR3 contains 14 residues. CDR1 and CDR2 from the germline V gene are MDHEN and SYDVKM. This chain's CDR3 is CAHMGGGSGNTIYF. The DNA for the CDR3 is TGTGCCCATATGGGGGGAGGATCTGGAAACACCATATATTTT.

The CDR3 DNA reads TGTGCCAGCAGGGTTGGACAGGGGACAACAGATACGCAGTATTTT. Translated: CASRVGQGTTDTQYF. This chain connects TRBV2 to TRBJ2-3, with TRBD1 matching over 9 bases. The CDR3 runs to 15 residues. V shed 6 bases, J shed 3 bases, and the junction held 7 bases outside the gene matches. Germline values: CDR1 SNHLY, CDR2 FYNNEI.

The chain is built from TRBV6-4 and TRBJ2-2; 8 nucleotides match TRBD1. Germline-derived CDR1 and CDR2 are MRHNA and SNTAGT. V lost 0 bases and J lost 1; bases outside the gene matches: 1. The CDR3 contains 16 residues. The CDR3, as DNA: TGTGCCAGCAGTGACTCTGGGACAGGGAACACCGGGGAGCTGTTTTTT. The encoded protein is CASSDSGTGNTGELFF.

In nucleotides, the CDR3 is TGTGCCAGTAGCCGGCCAGGGGGTGCGGAGGATACGCAGTATTTT. It yields the protein CASSRPGGAEDTQYF. The V call is TRBV19, the J call TRBJ2-3, with TRBD1 identical over 7 bases. The junction had 12 bases not matched to a gene; V was cut back by 6 bases and J by 6 bases. This CDR3 has 15 residues. The V gene's germline CDR1 is LNHDA and CDR2 SQIVND (reference sequence).

The chain combines TRBV30 with TRBJ1-1; perhaps TRBD1 as D (5 bases). The CDR3 is 13 residues long. In germline, CDR1 is GTSNPN, CDR2 SVGIG (reference sequence). V dropped 3 bases and J dropped 10 bases, with 18 bases sitting between them. The CDR3 here is CAWSANRLIGAFF. In DNA, the CDR3 is TGTGCCTGGAGCGCAAACAGGTTGATAGGAGCTTTCTTT.

A word on this clone: Other DNA sequences in this sample translate to the same CDR3. DNA of the CDR3: TGTGCCAGCAGCCAACAGAATTATAATTCACCCCTCCACTTT. This translates into CASSQQNYNSPLHF. V and J are TRBV3-1 (or the pseudogene TRBV3-2) and TRBJ1-6; D unresolved. CDR3 length: 14 residues. CDR1 and CDR2 from the germline V gene are LGHDT and YNNKEL (reference sequence). V was trimmed by 2 bases and J by 4 bases, leaving 6 bases between them.

Here the CDR3 DNA reads TGTGCCAGCACCGGACAGTCCGGGGAGCTGTTTTTT. This codes for CASTGQSGELFF. The chain links TRBV2 to TRBJ2-2, with D possibly being TRBD1 (6 bases). CDR3 length: 12 residues. Deletions cut 7 bases from V and 6 bases from J, with 9 bases between. Looked up from germline, CDR1 is SNHLY and CDR2 is FYNNEI.

The genes are TRBV7-9 and TRBJ2-2; D may be TRBD2 (5 bases). Looked up from germline, CDR1 is SEHNR and CDR2 is FQNEAQ (reference sequence). CDR3 length: 14 residues. V gave up 6 bases and J gave up 4 bases, with 12 bases separating them. The DNA of the CDR3 is TGTGCCAGCAGTCCTAGCCCCAGCACCGGGGAGCTGTTTTTT. Its protein is CASSPSPSTGELFF.

The J gene is TRBJ2-6, the V gene TRBV19, with D tentatively TRBD1 (6 bases). The CDR3 has 14 residues. In germline, CDR1 is LNHDA, CDR2 SQIVND (reference sequence). Trimming left V 8 bases short and J 2 bases short, with 10 bases between. As DNA, the CDR3 is TGTGCCAGTTCAGGGGCCCCTGGGGCCAACGTCCTGACTTTC. Its translation: CASSGAPGANVLTF.